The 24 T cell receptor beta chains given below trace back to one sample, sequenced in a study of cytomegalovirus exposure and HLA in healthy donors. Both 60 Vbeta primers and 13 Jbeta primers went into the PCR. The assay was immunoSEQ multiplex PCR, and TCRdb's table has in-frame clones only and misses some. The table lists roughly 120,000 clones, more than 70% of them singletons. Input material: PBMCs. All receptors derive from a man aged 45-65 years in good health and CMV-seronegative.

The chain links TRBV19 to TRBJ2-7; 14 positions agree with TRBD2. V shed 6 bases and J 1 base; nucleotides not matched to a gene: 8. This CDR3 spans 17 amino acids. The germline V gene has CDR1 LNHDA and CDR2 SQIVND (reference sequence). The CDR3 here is CASRNLGLAGESYEQYF. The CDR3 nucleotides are TGTGCCAGTAGGAACCTGGGACTAGCGGGAGAATCCTACGAGCAGTACTTC.

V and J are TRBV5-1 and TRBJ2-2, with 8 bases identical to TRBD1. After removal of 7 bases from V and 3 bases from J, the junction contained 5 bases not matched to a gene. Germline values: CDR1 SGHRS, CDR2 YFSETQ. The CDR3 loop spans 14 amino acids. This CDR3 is CASGRQGYTGELFF. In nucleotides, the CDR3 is TGCGCCAGCGGGCGACAGGGGTACACCGGGGAGCTGTTTTTT.

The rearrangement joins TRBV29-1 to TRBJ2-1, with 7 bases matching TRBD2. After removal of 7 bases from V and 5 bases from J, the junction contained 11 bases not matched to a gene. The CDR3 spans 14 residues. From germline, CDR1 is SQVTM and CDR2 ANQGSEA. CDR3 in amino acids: CSARSGSGNNEQFF. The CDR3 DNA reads TGCAGCGCCCGTAGCGGGTCGGGGAACAATGAGCAGTTCTTC.

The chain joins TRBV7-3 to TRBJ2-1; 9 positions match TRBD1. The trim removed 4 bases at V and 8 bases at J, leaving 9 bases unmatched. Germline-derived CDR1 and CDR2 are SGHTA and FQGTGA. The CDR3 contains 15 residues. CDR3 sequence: CASSSGTGKAYEQFF. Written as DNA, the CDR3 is TGTGCCAGCAGCTCCGGGACAGGGAAGGCTTATGAGCAGTTCTTC.

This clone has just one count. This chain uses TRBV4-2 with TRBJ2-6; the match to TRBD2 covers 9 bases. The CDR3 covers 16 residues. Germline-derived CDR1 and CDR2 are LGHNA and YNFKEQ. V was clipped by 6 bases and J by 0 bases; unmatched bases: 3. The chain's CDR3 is CASRVAGASGANVLTF. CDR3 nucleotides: TGTGCCAGCAGAGTAGCGGGGGCCTCTGGGGCCAACGTCCTGACTTTC.

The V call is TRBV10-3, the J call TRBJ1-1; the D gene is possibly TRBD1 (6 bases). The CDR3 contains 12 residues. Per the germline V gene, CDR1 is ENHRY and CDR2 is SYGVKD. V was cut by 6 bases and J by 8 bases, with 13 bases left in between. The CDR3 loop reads CAISQTGKEAFF. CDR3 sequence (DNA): TGTGCCATCAGCCAAACAGGGAAAGAAGCTTTCTTT.

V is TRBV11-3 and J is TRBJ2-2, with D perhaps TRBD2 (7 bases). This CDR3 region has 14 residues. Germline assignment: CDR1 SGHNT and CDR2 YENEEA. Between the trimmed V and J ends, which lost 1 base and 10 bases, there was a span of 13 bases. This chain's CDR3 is CASSLGGRGAELFF. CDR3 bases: TGTGCCAGCAGCTTAGGAGGACGGGGGGCGGAGCTGTTTTTT.

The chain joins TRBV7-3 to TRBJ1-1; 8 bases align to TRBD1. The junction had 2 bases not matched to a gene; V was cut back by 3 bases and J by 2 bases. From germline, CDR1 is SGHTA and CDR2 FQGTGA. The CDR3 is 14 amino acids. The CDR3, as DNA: TGTGCCAGCAGCTTCGGACAGGGCAACACTGAAGCTTTCTTT. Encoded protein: CASSFGQGNTEAFF.

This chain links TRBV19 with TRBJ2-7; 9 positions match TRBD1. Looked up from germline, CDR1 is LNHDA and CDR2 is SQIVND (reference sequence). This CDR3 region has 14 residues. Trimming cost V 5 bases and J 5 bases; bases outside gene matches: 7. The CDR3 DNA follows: TGTGCCAGTAGTGTTTACAGGGGGCAGGACGAGCAGTACTTC. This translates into CASSVYRGQDEQYF. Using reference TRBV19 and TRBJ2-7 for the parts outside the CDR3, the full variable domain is DGGITQSPKYLFRKEGQNVTLSCEQNLNHDAMYWYRQDPGQGLRLIYYSQIVNDFQKGDIAEGYSVSREKKESFPLTVTSAQKNPTAFYLCASSVYRGQDEQYFGPGTRLTVT.

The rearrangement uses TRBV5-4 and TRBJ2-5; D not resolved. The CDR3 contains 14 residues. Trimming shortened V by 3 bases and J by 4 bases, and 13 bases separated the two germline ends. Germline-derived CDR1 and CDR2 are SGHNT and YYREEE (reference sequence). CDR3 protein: CASSYATTLETQYF. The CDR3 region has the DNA TGTGCCAGCAGCTACGCTACTACCTTAGAGACCCAGTACTTC.

CDR3 residues: CASSVGIGGRAVRETQYF. The CDR3 region has the DNA TGTGCCAGCAGCGTAGGAATTGGCGGGAGGGCCGTGCGGGAGACCCAGTACTTC. This chain connects TRBV9 to TRBJ2-5; TRBD2 agrees at 9 bases. The V and J ends lost 0 bases and 5 bases, in that order; junction bases with no gene match: 14. CDR1 is SGDLS, CDR2 YYNGEE, per germline. The CDR3 contains 18 residues.

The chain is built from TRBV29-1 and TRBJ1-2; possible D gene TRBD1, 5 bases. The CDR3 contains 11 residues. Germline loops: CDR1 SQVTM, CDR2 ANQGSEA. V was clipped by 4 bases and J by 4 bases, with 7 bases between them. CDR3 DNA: TGCAGCGTTGCCAGGGCCTATGGCTACACCTTC. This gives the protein CSVARAYGYTF.

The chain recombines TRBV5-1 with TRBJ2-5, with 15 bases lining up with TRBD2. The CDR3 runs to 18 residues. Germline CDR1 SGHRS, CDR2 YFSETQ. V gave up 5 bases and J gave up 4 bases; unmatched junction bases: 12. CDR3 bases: TGCGCCAGCAGTTCCACTCCGGGACTAGCGGGAGGTGGAGAGACCCAGTACTTC. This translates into CASSSTPGLAGGGETQYF.

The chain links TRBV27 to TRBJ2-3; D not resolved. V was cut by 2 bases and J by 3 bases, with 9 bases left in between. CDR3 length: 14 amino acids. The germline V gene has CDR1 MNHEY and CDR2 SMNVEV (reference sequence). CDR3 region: CASSLNRNTDTQYF. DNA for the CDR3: TGTGCCAGCAGTTTAAACAGAAATACAGATACGCAGTATTTT.

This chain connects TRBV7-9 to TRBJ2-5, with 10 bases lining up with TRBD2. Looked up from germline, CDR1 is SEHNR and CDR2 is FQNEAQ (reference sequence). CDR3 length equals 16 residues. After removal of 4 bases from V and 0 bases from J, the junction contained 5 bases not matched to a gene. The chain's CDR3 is CASSSFSGGYQETQYF. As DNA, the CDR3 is TGTGCCAGCAGCTCGTTTAGCGGGGGGTACCAAGAGACCCAGTACTTC.

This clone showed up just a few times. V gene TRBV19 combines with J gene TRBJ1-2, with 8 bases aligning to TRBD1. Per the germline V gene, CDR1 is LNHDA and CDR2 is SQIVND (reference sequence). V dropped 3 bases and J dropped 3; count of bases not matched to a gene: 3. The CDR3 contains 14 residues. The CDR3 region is CASSMGRGHYGYTF. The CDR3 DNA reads TGTGCCAGTAGTATGGGCAGGGGGCACTATGGCTACACCTTC.

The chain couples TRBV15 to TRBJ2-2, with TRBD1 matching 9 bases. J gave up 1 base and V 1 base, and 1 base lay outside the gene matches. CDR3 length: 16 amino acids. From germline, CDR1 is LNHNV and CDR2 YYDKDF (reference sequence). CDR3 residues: CATSRVGQGNTGELFF. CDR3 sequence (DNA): TGTGCCACCAGCAGAGTGGGACAGGGGAACACCGGGGAGCTGTTTTTT.

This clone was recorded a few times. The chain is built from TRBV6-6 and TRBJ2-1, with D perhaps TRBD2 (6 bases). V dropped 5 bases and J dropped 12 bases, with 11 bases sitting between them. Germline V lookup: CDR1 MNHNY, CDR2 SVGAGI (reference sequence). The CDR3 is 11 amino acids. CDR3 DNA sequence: TGTGCCAGCAGTCTTACTAGCTCGCAGTTCTTC. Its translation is CASSLTSSQFF.

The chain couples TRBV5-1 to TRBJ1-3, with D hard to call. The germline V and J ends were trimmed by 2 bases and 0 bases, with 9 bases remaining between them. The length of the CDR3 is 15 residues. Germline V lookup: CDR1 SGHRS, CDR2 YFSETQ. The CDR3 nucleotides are TGCGCCAGCAGCTTAAACGCCGGCTCTGGAAACACCATATATTTT. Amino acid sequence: CASSLNAGSGNTIYF.

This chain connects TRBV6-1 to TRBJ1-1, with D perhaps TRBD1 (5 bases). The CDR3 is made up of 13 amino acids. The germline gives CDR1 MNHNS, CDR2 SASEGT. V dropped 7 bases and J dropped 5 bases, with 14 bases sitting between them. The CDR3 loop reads CASTVTVSTEAFF. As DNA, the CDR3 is TGTGCCAGCACTGTGACAGTGTCTACTGAAGCTTTCTTT.

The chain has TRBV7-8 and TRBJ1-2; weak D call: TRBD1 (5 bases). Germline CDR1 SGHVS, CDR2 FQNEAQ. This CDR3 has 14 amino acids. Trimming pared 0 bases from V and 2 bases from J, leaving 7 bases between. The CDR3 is CASSLARANYGYTF. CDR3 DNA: TGTGCCAGCAGCTTAGCCAGGGCGAACTATGGCTACACCTTC.

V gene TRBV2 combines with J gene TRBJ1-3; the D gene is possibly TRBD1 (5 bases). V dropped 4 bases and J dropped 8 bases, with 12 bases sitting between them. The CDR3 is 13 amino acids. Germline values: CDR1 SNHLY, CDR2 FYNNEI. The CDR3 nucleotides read TGTGCCAGCAGTGGGGGGGAGTATGACACCATATATTTT. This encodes CASSGGEYDTIYF.

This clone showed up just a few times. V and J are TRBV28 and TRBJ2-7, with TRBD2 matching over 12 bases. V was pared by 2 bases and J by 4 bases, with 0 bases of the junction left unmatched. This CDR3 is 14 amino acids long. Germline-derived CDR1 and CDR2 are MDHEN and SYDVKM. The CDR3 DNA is TGTGCCAGCAGTTTAACTAGCGGGAGGTACGAGCAGTACTTC. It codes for CASSLTSGRYEQYF.

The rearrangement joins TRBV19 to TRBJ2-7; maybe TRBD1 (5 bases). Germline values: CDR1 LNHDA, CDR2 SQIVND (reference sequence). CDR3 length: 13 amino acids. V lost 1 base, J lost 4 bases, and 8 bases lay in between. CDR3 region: CASSIAGRYEQYF. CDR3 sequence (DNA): TGTGCCAGTAGTATAGCAGGGCGGTACGAGCAGTACTTC.